These T cell receptor beta chains were read from a single sample in a study of OX40 agonist ivuxolimab in advanced cancers. Assay used: immunoSEQ multiplex PCR; TCRdb lists only in-frame clones, some missing. The sample lists about 45,000 clones; more than 80% were seen once. The sample in question was CD4+ or CD8+ T cells sorted from blood, obtained in a trial of the OX40 agonist ivuxolimab. These receptors all come from an adult with an advanced solid tumor such as melanoma, head and neck, liver or kidney cancer. Both conserved end residues are part of each CDR3.

TRBJ1-5	14	TRBV7-9	CASSLEISNQPQHF
TRBJ1-1	14	TRBV19	CASSIVPGDTEAFF
TRBJ1-1	13	TRBV6-5	CASSYTGGTEAFF
TRBJ2-7	12	TRBV12-5	CASGLGVYEQYF
TRBJ2-5	18	TRBV4-1	CASSHETSGGVIQETQYF
TRBJ2-7	16	TRBV12-5	CASGLSPSGRSYEQYF
TRBJ2-1	15	TRBV7-2	CASSLEGGPHNEQFF
TRBJ2-7	15	TRBV5-8	CASSLTSGISYEQYF
TRBJ1-1	14	TRBV5-4	CASSFDRLNTEAFF
TRBJ2-3	18	TRBV5-8	CASSLSVGARPLGDTQYF
TRBJ1-5	13	TRBV6-6	CASQGGSNQPQHF
TRBJ2-3	15	TRBV27	CASSLSLAATDTQYF
TRBJ2-3	14	TRBV28	CASSTWGGTDTQYF
TRBJ1-2	13	TRBV7-9	CASSYQGRNGYTF
TRBJ1-2	15	TRBV7-6	CASSPGDRVPYGYTF
TRBJ2-7	13	TRBV5-5	CASSFDDPYEQYF
TRBJ2-7	18	TRBV7-8	CASSLYRDRGPSAYEQYF
TRBJ1-2	14	TRBV7-9	CASSSAGTAYGYTF
TRBJ1-6	13	TRBV6-5	CASSGQYNSPLHF
TRBJ2-3	15	TRBV7-9	CASSFPGLGADTQYF
TRBJ1-2	15	TRBV6-1	CASTTGQGPNYGYTF
TRBJ2-3	16	TRBV29-1	CSAEIGQAPSPHTQYF
TRBJ2-3	15	TRBV6-5	CASSYGQGWLNTQYF
TRBJ2-7	15	TRBV5-4	CASSLTTGGFYEQYF
TRBJ1-4	15	TRBV6-1	CASSAYRGGTEKLFF
TRBJ2-5	13	TRBV11-2	CASSLLPQETQYF
TRBJ2-1	14	TRBV10-3	CAISVAGRYNEQFF
TRBJ2-5	12	TRBV29-1	CSVEGWGETQYF
TRBJ2-5	13	TRBV5-6	CASSPGGVETQYF